This T cell receptor (beta chain) is from a study of blood T cells in healthy people across ages. The germline V gene encodes CDR1 SGHRS and CDR2 YFSETQ. The V gene end was trimmed by 3 bases and the J gene end by 4 bases; junction bases not matched to a gene: 11. The CDR3 sequence is 18 residues long. Findings of the study overall: Diversity was higher, and naive CD4+ cells more numerous, in long-lived donors than in aged donors.

This clonotype was seen a handful of times. Its antigen remains unidentified. It was with a sample-barcoded 5' primer and a J-beta primer mix that a second PCR of roughly 6 to 12 cycles was run. One entry per CDR3 protein results from TCRdb running MiXCR on the 5' RACE reads. The repertoire holds 1.5 million to 2 million distinct CDR3 sequences, around half seen once, with 2% to 2.5% in the top ten. The source is a woman in her thirties or forties in good health. This chain connects TRBV5-1 to TRBJ2-1, with 12 bases that match TRBD2. Material for sequencing was blood. CDR3 sequence reads: CASSSFSSGGAAYNEQFF. DNA for the CDR3: TGCGCCAGCAGCTCGTTTTCTAGCGGGGGGGCCGCATACAATGAGCAGTTCTTC.